This TCR beta chain was documented in a study of shared clonotypes between healthy human individuals. Positively selected for CCR7, the CD45RO-negative cells used as naive CD8 cells excluded terminally differentiated effector memory CD45RA+ cells. Nashville, Tennessee was home to all donors, each a Caucasian adult. V was trimmed by 4 bases and J by 3 bases, leaving 24 bases between them. Per the germline V gene, CDR1 is MNHEY and CDR2 is SMNVEV (reference sequence). This CDR3 region has 18 residues. 200 to 250 ng DNA, tens of thousands of T cell genomes, went into each sorted-subset replicate PCR. Per the original methods: ImmunoSEQ output held junction-only sequences without quality scores, so filtering differed. TCRdb's table, derived via immunoSEQ multiplex PCR, lists solely in-frame clones and lacks some. V, J and clone size derive from that table, while D and trimming were established from the DNA sequence. The table shows about 800,000 clones, with roughly 96% occurring only once.

Material for sequencing was naive CD8+ T cells sorted from blood. This chain joins TRBV27 and TRBJ2-5, with D possibly being TRBD2 (6 bases). This TCR was sampled from a man aged 30-40 years in good health. In nucleotides, the CDR3 is TGTGCCAGCAGTTATAATGCTCTCGGGGGAGAGAAAGAAGAGACCCAGTACTTC. Amino acid sequence: CASSYNALGGEKEETQYF.